These 17 T cell receptor beta chains share one sample of origin, sequenced in a study of T cell responses to AZD1222 COVID-19 vaccine. This table comes from immunoSEQ multiplex PCR, and its TCRdb copy is limited to in-frame clones, with some not included. The sample holds some 100,000 clones, about 86% seen once. This specimen was peripheral blood, taken on day 0 of AZD1222 vaccination. All receptors come from an adult in good health.

V is TRBV7-2 and J is TRBJ2-1; D is perhaps TRBD1 (5 bases). In germline, CDR1 is SGHTA, CDR2 FQGNSA. V lost 1 base and J 5 bases, leaving 9 bases between the germline ends. The CDR3 is made up of 14 amino acids. CDR3 in amino acids: CASSLVSGNNEQFF. CDR3 nucleotide sequence: TGTGCCAGCAGCTTAGTATCAGGGAACAATGAGCAGTTCTTC. Full variable domain (remainder filled in from reference TRBV7-2 and TRBJ2-1): GAGVSQSPSNKVTEKGKDVELRCDPISGHTALYWYRQSLGQGLEFLIYFQGNSAPDKSGLPSDRFSAERTGGSVSTLTIQRTQQEDSAVYLCASSLVSGNNEQFFGPGTRLTVL.

V gene TRBV18 combines with J gene TRBJ2-7, with D perhaps matching TRBD2 (5 bases). This CDR3 comprises 13 residues. V lost 3 bases and J lost 6, with 12 bases in between. Germline V CDR1 and CDR2: KGHSH, LQKENI. The CDR3 bases are TGTGCCAGCTCACCCCATCCCCGGGGCGAGCAGTACTTC. Translating it yields CASSPHPRGEQYF.

V gene TRBV5-1 combines with J gene TRBJ1-2, with TRBD1 matching 7 bases. Losses at the gene ends were 4 bases for V and 4 bases for J; bases not matched to a gene: 7. This CDR3 spans 14 amino acids. CDR1 is SGHRS and CDR2 is YFSETQ in the germline V gene. In DNA form, the CDR3 reads TGCGCCAGCAGCGCGGGACAGACTTCCTATGGCTACACCTTC. Its protein product is CASSAGQTSYGYTF.

Here the CDR3 DNA reads TGTGCCAGCAGTGGACTAGCGGGAGGTGTCGCAGATACGCAGTATTTT. Protein sequence: CASSGLAGGVADTQYF. This chain joins TRBV28 and TRBJ2-3, with 14 nucleotides matching TRBD2. The CDR3 is 16 amino acids. Trimming took 5 bases from V and 4 from J; bases not matched to a gene: 5. The germline V gene has CDR1 MDHEN and CDR2 SYDVKM.

This clone was recorded once. The chain recombines TRBV18 with TRBJ2-7, with 9 nucleotides matching TRBD1. J was trimmed by 3 bases and V by 3 bases; bases with no gene match: 9. CDR1 is KGHSH, CDR2 LQKENI, per germline. CDR3 length: 16 residues. The CDR3 is CASSPRTGDGIYEQYF. CDR3 DNA sequence: TGTGCCAGCTCACCCCGGACAGGGGATGGGATCTACGAGCAGTACTTC.

The chain couples TRBV23-1 to TRBJ1-1; no definite D call. TRBV23-1 is known as an ORF, though its function is uncertain. There are 14 residues in the CDR3. V was trimmed by 6 bases and J by 0 bases, leaving 11 bases between them. This chain's CDR3 is CASRPRRMNTEAFF. The CDR3 DNA is TGCGCCAGCAGGCCCAGGAGAATGAACACTGAAGCTTTCTTT.

The V call is TRBV5-1, the J call TRBJ2-2; 9 bases match TRBD2. Germline V gene data show CDR1 as SGHRS and CDR2 as YFSETQ. The V gene end was trimmed by 0 bases and the J gene end by 8 bases; junction bases not matched to a gene: 11. The CDR3 contains 17 residues. CDR3 nucleotides: TGCGCCAGCAGCTTGGCTGGCCCGGGACTAGCCCATGGGGAGCTGTTTTTT. As protein: CASSLAGPGLAHGELFF. Combining the CDR3 with reference TRBV5-1 and TRBJ2-2 gives the whole variable domain KAGVTQTPRYLIKTRGQQVTLSCSPISGHRSVSWYQQTPGQGLQFLFEYFSETQRNKGNFPGRFSGRQFSNSRSEMNVSTLELGDSALYLCASSLAGPGLAHGELFFGEGSRLTVL.

The chain combines TRBV6-2 or TRBV6-3 with TRBJ2-2, with TRBD2 matching 8 bases. Looked up from germline, CDR1 is MNHEY and CDR2 is SVGEGT. There are 16 residues in the CDR3. Germline trimming cut 4 bases from V and 5 bases from J; bases unmatched to any gene: 9. Here the CDR3 reads CASSLLQGLGTGELFF. The CDR3 nucleotides read TGTGCCAGCAGTTTGTTACAGGGACTAGGGACCGGGGAGCTGTTTTTT.

The chain combines TRBV6-5 with TRBJ2-1, with a tentative D call TRBD1 (5 bases). Trimming pared 4 bases from V and 3 bases from J, leaving 13 bases between. Germline CDR1 MNHEY, CDR2 SVGAGI. The CDR3 runs 15 residues. Here the CDR3 DNA reads TGTGCCAGCAGTTCGACAGCCTTGGGCTACAATGAGCAGTTCTTC. This encodes CASSSTALGYNEQFF.

The chain carries TRBV5-1 and TRBJ1-1; 9 bases align to TRBD1. Germline CDR1 and CDR2: SGHRS and YFSETQ. The CDR3 contains 16 residues. V lost 4 bases and J lost 0; bases outside the gene matches: 7. CDR3 sequence reads: CASSEPGQGLNTEAFF. DNA of the CDR3: TGCGCCAGCAGCGAGCCGGGACAGGGATTGAACACTGAAGCTTTCTTT. Complete variable domain (other parts from reference TRBV5-1 and TRBJ1-1): KAGVTQTPRYLIKTRGQQVTLSCSPISGHRSVSWYQQTPGQGLQFLFEYFSETQRNKGNFPGRFSGRQFSNSRSEMNVSTLELGDSALYLCASSEPGQGLNTEAFFGQGTRLTVV.

The chain uses TRBV11-2 and TRBJ2-4; TRBD2 agrees at 10 bases. V shed 8 bases, J shed 4 bases, and the junction held 5 bases outside the gene matches. Germline V CDR1 and CDR2: SGHAT, FQNNGV. CDR3 length: 14 amino acids. Here the CDR3 reads CASGELAGKNIQYF. DNA for the CDR3: TGTGCCAGCGGTGAACTAGCGGGAAAAAACATTCAGTACTTC.

In its sample, this clone was seen a few times. This sequence joins TRBV29-1 and TRBJ1-2, with 7 bases matching TRBD1. The CDR3 runs 12 residues. With V trimmed by 4 bases and J by 8 bases, 7 bases remained unmatched. Germline CDR1 and CDR2: SQVTM and ANQGSEA. In DNA, the CDR3 is TGCAGCGTTGCAGGTGTAGGGGGCGGCTACACCTTC. Translated: CSVAGVGGGYTF. The variable domain in full, with the rest retrieved from reference TRBV29-1 and TRBJ1-2, is SAVISQKPSRDICQRGTSLTIQCQVDSQVTMMFWYRQQPGQSLTLIATANQGSEATYESGFVIDKFPISRPNLTFSTLTVSNMSPEDSSIYLCSVAGVGGGYTFGSGTRLTVV.

The chain recombines TRBV28 with TRBJ2-1, with D possibly TRBD2 on 6 matching bases. Germline assignment: CDR1 MDHEN and CDR2 SYDVKM. V was pared by 6 bases and J by 0 bases, with 15 bases between. The CDR3 loop spans 16 amino acids. In DNA, the CDR3 is TGTGCCAGCAGGGGGGGTGCGGGAAACTCCTACAATGAGCAGTTCTTC. Its protein is CASRGGAGNSYNEQFF.

With regard to this clone: The sample carries other DNA sequences with the same CDR3. The genes are TRBV18 and TRBJ2-3; D not certain. This CDR3 has 11 residues. Per germline, CDR1 KGHSH and CDR2 LQKENI. V lost 3 bases and J lost 5, with 3 bases in between. The CDR3 sequence: CASSPVDTQYF. The CDR3 DNA reads TGTGCCAGCTCACCTGTAGATACGCAGTATTTT.

This rearrangement joins TRBV5-6 to TRBJ2-1; TRBD2 matches at 14 bases. The CDR3 is 16 amino acids. Germline trimming cut 6 bases from V and 8 bases from J; bases unmatched to any gene: 10. Germline loops: CDR1 SGHDT, CDR2 YYEEEE. In nucleotides, the CDR3 is TGTGCCAGCACCCCGGGACTAGCGGGAGATTTTCATGAGCAGTTCTTC. It yields the protein CASTPGLAGDFHEQFF.

The chain recombines TRBV6-5 with TRBJ2-1, with D possibly being TRBD2 (6 bases). The V end lost 6 bases, the J end lost 2 bases, and 14 bases lay between the germline ends. The germline CDR1 and CDR2 sequences are MNHEY and SVGAGI. The CDR3 is made up of 15 amino acids. The CDR3 protein is CASRKIAVTYNEQFF. CDR3 DNA sequence: TGTGCCAGCAGAAAAATAGCGGTTACCTACAATGAGCAGTTCTTC.

The V call is TRBV21-1, the J call TRBJ2-2; the table assigns TRBD1, which was not confirmed against the DNA. TRBV21-1 is a pseudogene segment. This CDR3 contains 16 residues. This chain's CDR3 is CASSPWGQGLTGELFF. The CDR3 bases are TGTGCCAGCAGCCCTTGGGGACAGGGTTTAACCGGGGAGCTGTTTTTT.